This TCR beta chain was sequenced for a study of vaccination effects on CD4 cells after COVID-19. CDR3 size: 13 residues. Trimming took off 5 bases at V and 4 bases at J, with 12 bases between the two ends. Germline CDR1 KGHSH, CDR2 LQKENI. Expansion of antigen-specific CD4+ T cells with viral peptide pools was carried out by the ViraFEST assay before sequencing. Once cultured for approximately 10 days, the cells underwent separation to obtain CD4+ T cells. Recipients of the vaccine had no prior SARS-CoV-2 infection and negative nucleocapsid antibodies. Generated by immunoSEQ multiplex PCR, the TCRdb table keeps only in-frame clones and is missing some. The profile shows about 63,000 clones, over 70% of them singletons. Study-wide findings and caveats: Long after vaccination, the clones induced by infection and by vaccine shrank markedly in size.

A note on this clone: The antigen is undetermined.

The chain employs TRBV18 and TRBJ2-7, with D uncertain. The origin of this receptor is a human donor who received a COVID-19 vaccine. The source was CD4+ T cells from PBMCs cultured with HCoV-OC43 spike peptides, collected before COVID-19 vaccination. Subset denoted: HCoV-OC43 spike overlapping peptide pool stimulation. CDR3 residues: CASSYSKGYEQYV. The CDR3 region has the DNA TGTGCCAGCTCATACTCCAAGGGTTACGAGCAGTACGTC.